A selection of T cell receptor beta chains follows, all from one sample in a study of T and B cells in COVID-19 patients. TCRdb re-called the multiplex PCR reads with MiXCR, one entry per CDR3 protein. Here the sample spans over a thousand distinct CDR3 sequences, about a quarter being singletons. The sample taken for sequencing was blood. The receptors were gathered from a human donor with active COVID-19. Both conserved end residues are part of each CDR3. A D gene is named only where the DNA matches it firmly. A row's size may be missing; if present it is once, few, many or a size class.

clone_size	d_call	v_call	j_call	cdr3_aa	cdr3_nt
-	-	TRBV9	TRBJ2-1	CASSDSGDNEQFF	TGTGCCAGCAGCGACTCGGGGGACAATGAGCAGTTCTTC
once	-	TRBV18	TRBJ1-1	CASSEKNTEAFF	TGTGCCAGCTCAGAGAAGAACACTGAAGCTTTCTTT
medium-sized	-	TRBV6-2/TRBV6-3	TRBJ1-2	CASSRDTSNYGYTF	TGTGCCAGCAGCAGGGACACCTCTAACTATGGCTACACCTTC
-	-	TRBV5-1	TRBJ1-5	CASSLEGGFAGLPQPQHF	TGCGCCAGCAGCTTGGAGGGCGGTTTCGCAGGGCTCCCTCAGCCCCAGCATTTT
few	TRBD1	TRBV20-1	TRBJ2-3	CSAPRDRGPDTQYF	TGCAGTGCTCCAAGGGACAGGGGTCCAGATACGCAGTATTTT
few	TRBD2	TRBV4-2	TRBJ2-7	CASSQDSASGSFTSGSYEQYF	TGTGCCAGCAGCCAAGACAGTGCTAGCGGGAGCTTCACATCGGGCTCCTACGAGCAGTACTTC
-	-	TRBV4-1	TRBJ1-6	CASSQMNRAYNSPLHF	TGCGCCAGCAGCCAAATGAACAGGGCCTATAATTCACCCCTCCACTTT
-	-	TRBV29-1	TRBJ2-3	CSAPSASGITETQYF	TGCAGCGCCCCCTCCGCCAGCGGAATCACAGAAACGCAGTATTTT
few	-	TRBV20-1	TRBJ1-5	CSARDSAMGSENQPQHF	TGCAGTGCTAGAGACTCGGCCATGGGAAGCGAGAATCAGCCCCAGCATTTT
large	-	TRBV29-1	TRBJ2-2	CSVRRTNTGELFF	TGCAGCGTCAGGAGGACGAACACCGGGGAGCTGTTTTTT
large	-	TRBV11-1	TRBJ2-2	CASSSAEELFF	TGTGCCAGCAGTTCAGCCGAGGAGCTGTTTTTT
-	-	TRBV21-1	TRBJ2-4	CASSKKGGGSGKNIQYF	TGTGCCAGCAGCAAAAAAGGAGGGGGTAGCGGAAAAAACATTCAGTACTTC
medium-sized	-	TRBV6-1	TRBJ1-1	CASSERGWGAENTEAFF	TGTGCCAGCAGTGAAAGGGGGTGGGGGGCCGAGAACACTGAAGCTTTCTTT
-	TRBD2	TRBV4-2	TRBJ2-3	CASSPYRVGREGYSTDTQYF	TGTGCCAGCAGCCCTTACAGGGTAGGACGGGAGGGTTATAGCACAGATACGCAGTATTTT
medium-sized	TRBD1	TRBV6-5	TRBJ2-4	CASSYSTGQGANIQYF	TGTGCCAGCAGTTACTCGACCGGACAGGGGGCCAACATTCAGTACTTC
-	TRBD2	TRBV5-4	TRBJ2-2	CARSAGTSRGGTIGELFF	TGTGCCAGGAGCGCCGGGACTAGCAGGGGAGGTACCATCGGGGAGCTGTTTTTT
medium-sized	-	TRBV6-6	TRBJ2-5	CASSYDNPSQETQYF	TGTGCCAGCAGTTACGACAATCCCAGCCAAGAGACCCAGTACTTC
-	-	TRBV28	TRBJ2-7	CASRPGSHEQYF	TGTGCCAGCAGGCCGGGCTCGCACGAGCAGTACTTC
-	-	TRBV19	TRBJ2-3	CASSATGTDTQYF	TGTGCCAGTAGTGCAACCGGGACAGATACGCAGTATTTT
few	TRBD1	TRBV6-6	TRBJ2-1	CASSSLTGGNEQFF	TGTGCCAGCAGTTCTTTGACAGGGGGCAATGAGCAGTTCTTC
-	TRBD1	TRBV20-1	TRBJ1-6	CSARDGSRDSNSPLHF	TGCAGTGCTAGAGATGGGTCGCGGGACAGTAATTCACCCCTCCACTTT
medium-sized	-	TRBV6-1	TRBJ2-7	CAVGRGTTYEQYF	TGTGCAGTTGGCCGGGGAACGACCTACGAGCAGTACTTC
medium-sized	TRBD2	TRBV6-1	TRBJ2-7	CASSVSTSGSYEQYF	TGTGCCAGCAGTGTTTCGACTAGCGGCTCCTACGAGCAGTACTTC
-	-	TRBV7-9	TRBJ2-7	CASSLAEGRVNEQYF	TGTGCCAGCAGCTTAGCGGAAGGCAGGGTAAACGAGCAGTACTTC
few	TRBD2	TRBV4-2	TRBJ2-1	CASSPEGREIQFF	TGTGCCAGCAGCCCCGAGGGGCGGGAGATACAGTTCTTC
-	TRBD2	TRBV19	TRBJ2-2	CASRTSGGALGTGELFF	TGTGCCAGCAGGACTAGCGGGGGGGCCCTGGGCACCGGGGAGCTGTTTTTT
medium-sized	TRBD1	TRBV7-6	TRBJ2-3	CASSLGLGQGKDTQYF	TGTGCCAGCAGCTTAGGGTTGGGACAGGGGAAAGATACGCAGTATTTT
medium-sized	TRBD2	TRBV6-1	TRBJ2-1	CASSDPLSGSISNEQFF	TGTGCCAGCAGTGACCCCCTTAGCGGGAGCATATCAAATGAGCAGTTCTTC
-	TRBD2	TRBV19	TRBJ2-2	CASSGPSGGALGTGELFF	TGTGCCAGTAGTGGGCCTAGCGGGGGGGCCCTGGGCACCGGGGAGCTGTTTTTT
-	-	TRBV20-1	TRBJ1-5	CSASLGGDQPQHF	TGCAGTGCTAGCCTGGGGGGGGACCAGCCCCAGCATTTT
few	TRBD2	TRBV5-1	TRBJ2-5	CASSPGGGFQETQYF	TGCGCCAGCAGCCCCGGGGGGGGGTTCCAAGAGACCCAGTACTTC
large	TRBD1	TRBV27	TRBJ2-3	CASGGNRGQADTQYF	TGTGCCAGCGGAGGGAACAGGGGGCAGGCAGATACGCAGTATTTT
-	TRBD2	TRBV29-1	TRBJ2-1	CSVDRGSGTSGRAGNNEQFF	TGCAGCGTTGACCGGGGGAGCGGGACTAGCGGGAGGGCGGGGAACAATGAGCAGTTCTTC
medium-sized	-	TRBV11-2	TRBJ2-7	CASSGLYEQYF	TGTGCCAGCAGCGGCCTCTACGAGCAGTACTTC
medium-sized	-	TRBV27	TRBJ2-1	CASSFGLALNEQFF	TGTGCCAGCAGTTTCGGCCTAGCCCTTAATGAGCAGTTCTTC
-	-	TRBV4-1	TRBJ1-2	CASSQVLQGTHGYTF	TGCGCCAGCAGCCAAGTCCTCCAGGGTACGCATGGCTACACCTTC
-	-	TRBV2	TRBJ1-5	CASRQGQPQHF	TGTGCCAGCAGGCAGGGTCAGCCCCAGCATTTT
-	-	TRBV19	TRBJ1-5	CASSSYRDSNQPQHF	TGTGCCAGTAGTAGTTACCGGGACAGCAATCAGCCCCAGCATTTT
medium-sized	-	TRBV12-3/TRBV12-4	TRBJ1-1	CASSFKADTEAFF	TGTGCCAGCAGTTTCAAGGCCGACACTGAAGCTTTCTTT
medium-sized	-	TRBV19	TRBJ1-1	CASRPQGTEAFF	TGTGCCAGTCGACCCCAGGGAACTGAAGCTTTCTTT
large	-	TRBV6-5	TRBJ2-7	CASRSGGPVDYEQYF	TGTGCCAGCAGATCAGGGGGGCCCGTCGACTACGAGCAGTACTTC
-	-	TRBV7-7	TRBJ2-2	CASSRGAGRTGELFF	TGTGCTAGCAGCCGGGGGGCCGGACGGACCGGGGAGCTGTTTTTT
medium-sized	-	TRBV19	TRBJ1-2	CASSTYVHRARENYGYTF	TGTGCCAGTAGTACCTATGTCCACAGGGCCAGGGAGAACTATGGCTACACCTTC
-	TRBD1	TRBV11-1	TRBJ2-2	CASSFSSGQMVSGELFF	TGTGCCAGCAGCTTTTCCTCGGGACAGATGGTCTCCGGGGAGCTGTTTTTT
-	-	TRBV6-5	TRBJ2-6	CASSPRGSGANVLTF	TGTGCCAGCTCCCCCAGGGGCTCTGGGGCCAACGTCCTGACTTTC
medium-sized	-	TRBV13	TRBJ2-7	CASSSPGSGPYEQYF	TGTGCCAGCAGCTCTCCCGGGAGCGGGCCCTACGAGCAGTACTTC
-	-	TRBV27	TRBJ2-7	CASSLGRVYNEQYF	TGTGCCAGCAGTTTAGGTCGCGTCTACAACGAGCAGTACTTC
medium-sized	-	TRBV6-1	TRBJ2-1	CASSPLWTLVSYNEQFF	TGTGCCAGCAGTCCCTTATGGACCCTTGTCTCCTACAATGAGCAGTTCTTC
medium-sized	-	TRBV10-3	TRBJ1-2	CAISESTGWGYTF	TGTGCCATCAGTGAGTCGACTGGATGGGGCTACACCTTC
medium-sized	-	TRBV19	TRBJ1-4	CASSIGREATNEKLFF	TGTGCCAGTAGTATTGGAAGGGAAGCAACTAATGAAAAACTGTTTTTT
-	TRBD1	TRBV6-5	TRBJ2-7	CASSYYSGTGGYEQYF	TGTGCCAGCAGTTACTACTCCGGGACAGGAGGGTACGAGCAGTACTTC
medium-sized	-	TRBV19	TRBJ2-5	CASRDQIGETQYF	TGTGCCAGTAGAGATCAGATCGGCGAGACCCAGTACTTC
-	-	TRBV19	TRBJ2-3	CASSIHAGRTDTQYF	TGTGCCAGTAGTATCCACGCGGGGCGGACAGATACGCAGTATTTT
-	-	TRBV5-1	TRBJ2-1	CASSLEGNEQFF	TGCGCCAGCAGCTTGGAAGGGAATGAGCAGTTCTTC
once	-	TRBV29-1	TRBJ2-5	CSVEGGGGGGQYF	TGCAGCGTTGAGGGAGGGGGGGGTGGGGGGCAGTACTTC
-	TRBD2	TRBV2	TRBJ2-5	CASSQGLAGGWETQYF	TGTGCCAGCAGTCAGGGACTAGCGGGGGGCTGGGAGACCCAGTACTTC
-	-	TRBV7-9	TRBJ2-2	CASSRPDSGELFF	TGTGCCAGCAGCCGCCCGGATTCCGGGGAGCTGTTTTTT
-	TRBD1	TRBV7-2	TRBJ1-1	CASSSGQEAAEAFF	TGTGCCAGCAGCTCCGGACAGGAAGCGGCTGAAGCTTTCTTT
-	-	TRBV6-2/TRBV6-3	TRBJ1-5	CASGGRVSNQPQHF	TGTGCCAGCGGGGGAAGGGTTAGCAATCAGCCCCAGCATTTT